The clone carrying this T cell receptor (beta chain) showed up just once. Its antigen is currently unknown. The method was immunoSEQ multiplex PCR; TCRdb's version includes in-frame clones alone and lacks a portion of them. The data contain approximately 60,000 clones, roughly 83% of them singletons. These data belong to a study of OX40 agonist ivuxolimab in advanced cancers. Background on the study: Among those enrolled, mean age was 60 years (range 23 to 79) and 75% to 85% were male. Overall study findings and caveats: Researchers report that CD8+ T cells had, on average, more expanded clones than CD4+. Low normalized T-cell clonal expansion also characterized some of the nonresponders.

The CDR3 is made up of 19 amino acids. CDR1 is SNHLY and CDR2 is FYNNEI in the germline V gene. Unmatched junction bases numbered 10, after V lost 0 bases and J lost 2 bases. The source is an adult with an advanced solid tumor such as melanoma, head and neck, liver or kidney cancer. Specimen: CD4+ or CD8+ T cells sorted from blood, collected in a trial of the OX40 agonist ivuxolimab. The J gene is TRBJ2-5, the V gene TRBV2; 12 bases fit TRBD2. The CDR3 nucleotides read TGTGCCAGCAGTGAAGCGCTTGCTGGACTAGCGGGGAGACAAGAGACCCAGTACTTC. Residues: CASSEALAGLAGRQETQYF.